This TCR beta chain is from a study of blood T cell repertoires in COVID-19. Overall study: There were acute and convalescent COVID-19 samples, and they came from the United States, Italy and Spain.

CDR3 length: 13 amino acids. Germline V gene data show CDR1 as SNHLY and CDR2 as FYNNEI. V lost 10 bases, J lost 3 bases, and 16 bases lay in between. In the study's own analysis: Amplifying reference gene primers gave estimates of nucleated cell counts. The repertoire was sequenced with immunoSEQ multiplex PCR; TCRdb's copy has only in-frame clones and lacks some. The DNA was the basis for D and trimming; V, J and clone size are from that table. The sample includes some 16,000 clones, around 90% seen only once; the top ten take roughly 14%. The V gene is TRBV2, the J gene TRBJ2-7; D might be TRBD2 (5 bases). Sequencing was done on a sample of peripheral blood. This TCR was sampled from a human donor in a cohort sampled during active COVID-19. CDR3 amino acids: CATALGENYEQYF. The CDR3 DNA reads as TGTGCCACTGCCCTTGGGGAGAACTACGAGCAGTACTTC.